Sequencing of this TCR beta chain was carried out in a study of beta chain features in type 1 diabetes. Whole-study context: Taken together, all samples contributed approximately 110 million examined sorted cells. Study results and caveats: Researchers reported that naive, central memory and Treg TCRB repertoires appeared more similar in patients than in healthy donors. More deletions and fewer insertions at VDJ junctions were found in patients with type 1 diabetes. TCRB CDR3s from Type 1 diabetes patients were moderately but significantly shorter in all four CD4+ subsets.

Cells sorted by CD45RO/CCR7/CD25/CD127/CD95/CD27 comprised CD4+ naive, central memory, regulatory and stem cell-like memory cells. Looked up from germline, CDR1 is ENHRY and CDR2 is SYGVKD. The length of the CDR3 is 15 residues. Trimming shortened V by 2 bases and J by 5 bases, and 14 bases separated the two germline ends. Of the isolated RNA, all was reverse transcribed, and so the sequenced material was expressed TCRB transcripts. The table came from immunoSEQ multiplex PCR; TCRdb's copy has only in-frame clones and leaves some out. The data contain around 710,000 clones, approximately 13% of them singletons. This clone occurred a few times. Its antigen remains unknown.

J is TRBJ2-3 and V is TRBV10-3; D is undetermined. This receptor was identified in a young man with type 1 diabetes. Source material: naive CD4+ T cells from blood. The CDR3 nucleotides read TGTGCCATCAGTGAGGTTAGTCGGCTGGGAGATACGCAGTATTTT. Translated: CAISEVSRLGDTQYF.